This T cell receptor beta chain was captured by sequencing in a study of cytomegalovirus exposure and HLA in healthy donors. Primers for the PCR totalled 60 Vbeta and 13 Jbeta. Profiling relied on immunoSEQ multiplex PCR, and the TCRdb table lists in-frame clones only, not all of them. The table lists around 91,000 clones, around 80% of them singletons. With regard to this clone: What it binds is unknown.

Germline V gene sequence: CDR1 LNHDA, CDR2 SQIVND (reference sequence). V shed 9 bases and J 4 bases; nucleotides not matched to a gene: 5. The length of the CDR3 is 12 residues. General study findings and limits: Later analysis identified several of the most significant clusters that appeared linked to common viral pathogens.

This TCR was sampled from a male donor in good health and CMV-seropositive. Sequencing was performed on PBMCs. The V call is TRBV19, the J call TRBJ1-1; 7 bases match TRBD1. This CDR3 is CASSAGGTEAFF. The CDR3 DNA reads TGTGCCAGCAGCGCAGGGGGCACTGAAGCTTTCTTT.